At least ten counts were recorded for the clone carrying this TCR beta chain. Germline CDR1 MGHDK, CDR2 SYGVNS. The CDR3 sequence is 14 residues long. Trimming left V 4 bases short and J 2 bases short, with 12 bases between. These data are taken from a study of T cells in Graves' hyperthyroidism and ophthalmopathy. Amplification of TCR beta CDR3 regions used RNA as the template. HTBI primers drove first-round RT-PCR of the TCR CDR3. MiXCR, run by TCRdb on the multiplex PCR reads, gives a single entry per CDR3 protein. This sample has 400,000 to 550,000 distinct CDR3 sequences, with roughly 24% found just once.

This chain uses TRBV25-1 with TRBJ2-7; tentative D call: TRBD1 (6 bases). Sequencing was performed on blood. The sequence was obtained from a woman between 25 and 40 years old with Graves' ophthalmopathy. CDR3: CASSAGEGTYEQYF. Here the CDR3 DNA reads TGTGCCAGCAGTGCAGGGGAAGGTACCTACGAGCAGTACTTC.